This is a list of T cell receptor beta chains from one sample in a study of T cell changes during pregnancy in multiple sclerosis. TCRdb's copy holds only in-frame clones and misses some; the assay was immunoSEQ multiplex PCR. The table includes approximately 52,000 clones, approximately 92% detected once. The material sequenced was CD4+ T cells from peripheral blood mononuclear cells, taken in the second trimester of pregnancy. Receptors originate from a female donor in good health, enrolled as a control in a pregnancy study. CDR3s include the opening cysteine and the closing phenylalanine or tryptophan. The D gene is left open where the match is weak. Only some rows state a clone size, as once, few, many or a class for expanded clones.

v_gene	d_gene	abundance	j_gene	CDR3nt	CDR3aa
TRBV25-1	-	-	TRBJ2-1	TGTGCCAGCAGTGCCCCAAATGAGCAGTTCTTC	CASSAPNEQFF
TRBV6-4	TRBD2	-	TRBJ2-5	TGTGCCAGCAGTGAGGGGACTAGCGGCCAAGAGACCCAGTACTTC	CASSEGTSGQETQYF
TRBV9	TRBD2	once	TRBJ2-2	TGTGCCAGCAGCCCGGGCGGGGGGCTCACCGGGGAGCTGTTTTTT	CASSPGGGLTGELFF
TRBV6-1	TRBD1	-	TRBJ2-2	TGTGCCAGCAGTGAAGCCGGGACAGGGGGTGGCACCGGGGAGCTGTTTTTT	CASSEAGTGGGTGELFF
TRBV5-1	TRBD2	-	TRBJ2-3	TGCGCCAGCAGCTTGGCCACTAGCGGGGGGGCTGAATCTACGCAGTATTTT	CASSLATSGGAESTQYF
TRBV5-8	-	-	TRBJ2-1	TGTGCCAGCAATCTTTTACTAGAGAATACCTACAATGAGCAGTTCTTC	CASNLLLENTYNEQFF
TRBV6-6	TRBD2	-	TRBJ2-1	TGTGCCAGCAGTTACCTACTAGCGGGAGAAAACAATGAGCAGTTCTTC	CASSYLLAGENNEQFF
TRBV27	-	-	TRBJ1-4	TGTGCCAGCACAAGTGCGGGGGCAGTTAACAATGAAAAACTGTTTTTT	CASTSAGAVNNEKLFF
TRBV9	TRBD1	-	TRBJ2-3	TGTGCCAGCAGCGTTACAGGGGTTGCTGCAGATACGCAGTATTTT	CASSVTGVAADTQYF
TRBV5-1	TRBD2	-	TRBJ2-2	TGCGCCAGCAGCTTGGAGGTTAGCGGGATTACCGGGGAGCTGTTTTTT	CASSLEVSGITGELFF
TRBV5-8	-	-	TRBJ2-1	TGTGCCAGCAGCTTCCAGTTCAATGAGCAGTTCTTC	CASSFQFNEQFF
TRBV4-2	-	-	TRBJ2-2	TGTGCCAGCAGCCTTAAGCAGGGCGGCGGGGAGCTGTTTTTT	CASSLKQGGGELFF
TRBV4-2	-	-	TRBJ2-2	TGTGCCAGCAGCCAAGCACTAGGACTATCGAACACCGGGGAGCTGTTTTTT	CASSQALGLSNTGELFF
TRBV27	TRBD2	-	TRBJ2-5	TGTGCCAGCAGACTAGCGGGAAACCAAGAGACCCAGTACTTC	CASRLAGNQETQYF
TRBV28	TRBD1	once	TRBJ1-3	TGTGCCAGCAGTGCATCAGGGGGGCAGGGGAACACCATATATTTT	CASSASGGQGNTIYF
TRBV27	TRBD2	-	TRBJ2-1	TGTGCCAGCTGGACTAGCGGGAGATCGAATGAGCAGTTCTTC	CASWTSGRSNEQFF
TRBV19	-	-	TRBJ2-1	TGTGCCAGTAGTATTCTGGGCAGGGCGCCCAATGAGCAGTTCTTC	CASSILGRAPNEQFF
TRBV6-5	-	-	TRBJ2-3	TGTGCCAGCAGTTATAGCAGGGTCTGGGATACGCAGTATTTT	CASSYSRVWDTQYF
TRBV18	TRBD2	-	TRBJ2-1	TGTGCCAGCTCACCCCCGGGACTACCTAACTATGAGCAGTTCTTC	CASSPPGLPNYEQFF
TRBV18	-	-	TRBJ2-1	TGTGCCAGCTCACAAACACCGGGACTGACTTGGAATGAGCAGTTCTTC	CASSQTPGLTWNEQFF
TRBV6-5	TRBD1	-	TRBJ2-3	TGTGCCAGCAGTTACGGCGGACAGGGGGGGGCAGATACGCAGTATTTT	CASSYGGQGGADTQYF
TRBV9	-	-	TRBJ1-1	TGTGCCAGCAGCGTAGGGCCAGGGTCTGAAGCTTTCTTT	CASSVGPGSEAFF